This TCR beta chain was profiled in a study of blood T cells in healthy people across ages. Background on the study: Template switching recovered approximately one barcoded beta molecule for every two T cells. General study findings and limits: It was found that TCR beta diversity correlated strongly with the percentage of naive T cells.

This clonotype was observed a handful of times. Its antigen is not identified. Alongside a J-beta primer mix, a sample-barcoded 5' primer served in a second PCR lasting about 7 to 12 cycles. TCRdb re-called the 5' RACE reads with MiXCR, one entry per CDR3 protein. Found here are about 510,000 distinct CDR3 sequences, about 27% of them singletons; the top ten hold about 3.9%. The germline V gene has CDR1 LGHDT and CDR2 YNNKEL (reference sequence). V lost 0 bases, J lost 14 bases, and 10 bases lay in between. CDR3 length equals 11 residues. The same sample was also studied in work on T cells of mothers and their children.

The sequence derives from a boy aged 2 to 10 in good health. The chain links TRBV3-1 to TRBJ1-2; unclear D gene. Sequences were obtained from blood. The CDR3 sequence is CASSQEAGRTF. CDR3 DNA sequence: TGTGCCAGCAGCCAAGAGGCGGGTAGGACCTTC.